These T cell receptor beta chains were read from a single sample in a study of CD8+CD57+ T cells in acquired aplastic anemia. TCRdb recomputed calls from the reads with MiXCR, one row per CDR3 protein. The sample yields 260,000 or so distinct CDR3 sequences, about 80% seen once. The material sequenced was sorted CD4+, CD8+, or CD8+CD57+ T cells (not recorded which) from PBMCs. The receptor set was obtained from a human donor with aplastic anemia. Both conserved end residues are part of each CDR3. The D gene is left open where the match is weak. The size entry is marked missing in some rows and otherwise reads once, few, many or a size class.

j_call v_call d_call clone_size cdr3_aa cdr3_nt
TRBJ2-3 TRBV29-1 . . CSVDPGARSDTQYF TGCAGCGTTGATCCCGGAGCACGGTCAGATACGCAGTATTTT
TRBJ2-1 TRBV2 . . CASSRADEQFF TGTGCCAGCAGCAGAGCGGATGAGCAGTTCTTC
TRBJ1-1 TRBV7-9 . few CASKGSGNTEAFF TGTGCCAGCAAGGGGTCAGGGAACACTGAAGCTTTCTTT
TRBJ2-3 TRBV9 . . CASSLGAGADTDYF TGTGCCAGCAGCTTAGGGGCAGGTGCCGACACAGATTATTTT
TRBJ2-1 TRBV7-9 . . CASTTKSYYIEQFF TGTGCCAGCACAACAAAGTCGTACTACATTGAACAGTTCTTC
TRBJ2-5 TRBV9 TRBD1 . CASSGGGQRTDKHF TGTGCCAGCAGCGGAGGGGGCCAGCGCACAGATAAGCACTTC
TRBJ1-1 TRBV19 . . CASSSSAGGTEAFF TGTGCCAGTAGTAGTAGTGCCGGGGGCACTGAAGCTTTCTTT
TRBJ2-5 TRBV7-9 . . CASSFTGSYGANVYF TGTGCCAGCAGCTTTACGGGTAGCTACGGGGCCAACGTCTACTTC
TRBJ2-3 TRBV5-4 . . CASSFGDSPDTQYF TGTGCCAGCAGCTTTGGAGACAGTCCCGATACGCAGTATTTT
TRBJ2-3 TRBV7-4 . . CASSLATSSTDTQYF TGTGCCAGCAGCTTAGCGACTTCCTCCACAGATACGCAGTATTTT
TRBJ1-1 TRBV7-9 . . CASSPPATMNTEAFF TGTGCCAGCTCACCACCGGCAACCATGAACACTGAAGCTTTCTTT
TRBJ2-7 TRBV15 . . CASSKVRGKEKQYF TGTGCCAGCAGCAAAGTCAGGGGTAAAGAGAAGCAGTACTTC
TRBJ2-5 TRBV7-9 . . CATSCGSSRGTQYF TGTGCCACCAGCTGTGGCAGCAGCCGAGGGACCCAGTACTTC